A selection of T cell receptor beta chains follows, all from one sample in a study of T cell clonotyping in hematopoietic cell transplantation. Data came from immunoSEQ multiplex PCR; TCRdb stores just in-frame clones and leaves some out. The sample lists fewer than 45,000 clones; 75% to 90% were seen once. Sequenced: peripheral blood mononuclear cells. These receptor sequences come from a woman in her thirties or forties in good health. Some clones in this sample may be carry-over from other donors' samples. CDR3s include the opening cysteine and the closing phenylalanine or tryptophan. The order of the fields is CDR3 length, clone size, V gene, J gene, D gene, CDR3 DNA, CDR3 protein. A D gene is named only where the DNA matches it firmly. Clone sizes are given selectively: once, few, many, or a class where the clone is expanded.

CDR3 length: 16; clone size: NA; V gene: TRBV9; J gene: TRBJ2-1; D gene: TRBD2; CDR3 DNA: TGTGCCAGCAGCGTAGGAGCGGGAGGGCCTGAGGGTGAGCAGTTCTTC; CDR3 protein: CASSVGAGGPEGEQFF
CDR3 length: 16; clone size: few; V gene: TRBV7-9; J gene: TRBJ1-2; D gene: TRBD1; CDR3 DNA: TGTGCCAGCAGCCCTCTCACAGGGGGCGATAACTATGGCTACACCTTC; CDR3 protein: CASSPLTGGDNYGYTF
CDR3 length: 14; clone size: NA; V gene: TRBV5-1; J gene: TRBJ2-1; D gene: NA; CDR3 DNA: TGCGCCAGCAGCTTGACCCTCTCCTACAATGAGCAGTTCTTC; CDR3 protein: CASSLTLSYNEQFF
CDR3 length: 13; clone size: NA; V gene: TRBV28; J gene: TRBJ2-7; D gene: NA; CDR3 DNA: TGTGCCAGCAGTTCGACCAATTCCTACGAGCAGTACTTC; CDR3 protein: CASSSTNSYEQYF
CDR3 length: 9; clone size: few; V gene: TRBV6-5; J gene: TRBJ1-1; D gene: NA; CDR3 DNA: TGTGCCAGCAGTCCGATATCTTTCTTT; CDR3 protein: CASSPISFF
CDR3 length: 14; clone size: NA; V gene: TRBV9; J gene: TRBJ2-7; D gene: TRBD2; CDR3 DNA: TGTGCCAGCAGCGCCGGGACTAGTCCCAACGAGCAGTACTTC; CDR3 protein: CASSAGTSPNEQYF
CDR3 length: 16; clone size: NA; V gene: TRBV19; J gene: TRBJ2-6; D gene: NA; CDR3 DNA: TGTGCCAGTAGTGGGGGCACTACTTCTGGGGCCAACGTCCTGACTTTC; CDR3 protein: CASSGGTTSGANVLTF
CDR3 length: 17; clone size: NA; V gene: TRBV18; J gene: TRBJ2-7; D gene: TRBD2; CDR3 DNA: TGTGCCAGCTCACCACGGGTAGCGGGAGGCCGCCGATACGAGCAGTACTTC; CDR3 protein: CASSPRVAGGRRYEQYF
CDR3 length: 12; clone size: few; V gene: TRBV5-1; J gene: TRBJ2-7; D gene: NA; CDR3 DNA: TGCGCCAGCAGCTTGGGAACCTACGAGCAGTACTTC; CDR3 protein: CASSLGTYEQYF
CDR3 length: 15; clone size: once; V gene: TRBV7-2; J gene: TRBJ1-5; D gene: NA; CDR3 DNA: TGTGCCAGCAGCCCCCAAGGAGGGCAGCGTCAGCCCCAGCATTTT; CDR3 protein: CASSPQGGQRQPQHF
CDR3 length: 14; clone size: NA; V gene: TRBV5-1; J gene: TRBJ2-7; D gene: TRBD1; CDR3 DNA: TGCGCCAGCAGCTTAACCGGGACAGGGGCCGAGCAGTACTTC; CDR3 protein: CASSLTGTGAEQYF
CDR3 length: 12; clone size: NA; V gene: TRBV6-6; J gene: TRBJ1-1; D gene: NA; CDR3 DNA: TGTGCCAGCAGCCTTCTGGACACTGAAGCTTTCTTT; CDR3 protein: CASSLLDTEAFF
CDR3 length: 12; clone size: NA; V gene: TRBV10-1; J gene: TRBJ2-2; D gene: TRBD2; CDR3 DNA: TGCGCCAGCAGTCTTAGCGGGGGGGAGCTGTTTTTT; CDR3 protein: CASSLSGGELFF
CDR3 length: 16; clone size: NA; V gene: TRBV5-6; J gene: TRBJ2-7; D gene: NA; CDR3 DNA: TGTGCCAGCACCCTTTTTTATGGCTCCTTGGGCTACGAGCAGTACTTC; CDR3 protein: CASTLFYGSLGYEQYF
CDR3 length: 16; clone size: once; V gene: TRBV18; J gene: TRBJ2-1; D gene: NA; CDR3 DNA: TGTGCCAGCTCGCTTCGGGAGTTGGGGCTCTACAATGAGCAGTTCTTC; CDR3 protein: CASSLRELGLYNEQFF
CDR3 length: 14; clone size: NA; V gene: TRBV28; J gene: TRBJ2-7; D gene: NA; CDR3 DNA: TGTGCCAGCAGAGGACCGGGACTCCCTAGGGAGCAGTACTTC; CDR3 protein: CASRGPGLPREQYF